This T cell receptor beta chain was recorded in a study of blood T cells in healthy people across ages. Findings and limits, study-wide: CMV status of donors was unknown, possibly confounding expanded clonotype changes. Percentage of naive T cells showed a strong correlation with TCR beta diversity.

A sample-barcoded 5' primer and a J-beta primer mix were used in a second PCR of roughly 7 to 12 cycles. TCRdb analysed the 5' RACE reads with MiXCR anew, one entry per CDR3 protein. The table includes 910,000 or so distinct CDR3 sequences, around 54% detected once. As to this clonotype: What it binds is unknown. A much larger clonotype is one base distant, so this may be a read error.

Healthy individuals of Caucasian origin from Russia, aged 6 to 90, served as donors. CDR3 size: 14 residues. CDR1 SGHTA and CDR2 FQGNSA come from the germline V gene. Trimming took off 5 bases at V and 0 bases at J, with 10 bases between the two ends. Sequencing input: blood. This clonotype was sampled from a woman in her sixties or seventies in good health. V gene TRBV7-2 combines with J gene TRBJ2-5; possible D gene TRBD1, 5 bases. As DNA, the CDR3 is TGTGCCAGCAGCGTTGACAGCTACCAAGAGACCCAGTACTTC. This encodes CASSVDSYQETQYF.